This TCR beta chain was recovered during a study of CD8+ T cells in alopecia areata. Trimming cost V 2 bases and J 4 bases, with 17 bases left between them. The CDR3 has 15 residues. The germline V gene has CDR1 GTSNPN and CDR2 SVGIG (reference sequence). The authors extracted RNA and reverse transcribed it into cDNA as the sequencing template. Repertoires were generated with immunoSEQ multiplex PCR, while TCRdb's copy carries only in-frame clones and drops some. The profile shows about 160,000 clones, roughly two thirds of them singletons. Specified treatment: oral pan-JAK inhibitor, 5-10 mg twice daily.

The clonotype was recovered from a human donor with alopecia areata. The specimen comprised CD4+ T cells sorted from blood, sampled at week 4, from a patient treated with tofacitinib. V usage is TRBV30 and J usage is TRBJ1-2; D possibly corresponds to TRBD1 (6 bases). The CDR3 spells CAWSLAGANIYGYTF. CDR3 in DNA: TGTGCCTGGAGTCTTGCGGGGGCGAATATCTATGGCTACACCTTC.